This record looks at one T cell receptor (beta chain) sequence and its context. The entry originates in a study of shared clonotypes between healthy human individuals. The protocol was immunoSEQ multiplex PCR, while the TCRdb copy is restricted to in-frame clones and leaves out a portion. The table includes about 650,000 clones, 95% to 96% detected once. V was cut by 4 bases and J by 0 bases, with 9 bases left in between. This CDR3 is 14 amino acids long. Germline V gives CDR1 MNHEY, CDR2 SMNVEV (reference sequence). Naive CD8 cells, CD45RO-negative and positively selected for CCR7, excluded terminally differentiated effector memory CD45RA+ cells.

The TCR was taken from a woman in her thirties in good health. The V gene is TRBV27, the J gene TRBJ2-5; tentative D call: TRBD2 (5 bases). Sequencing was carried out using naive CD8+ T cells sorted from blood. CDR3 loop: CASSYTRYQETQYF. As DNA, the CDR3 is TGTGCCAGCAGTTATACTAGGTACCAAGAGACCCAGTACTTC.